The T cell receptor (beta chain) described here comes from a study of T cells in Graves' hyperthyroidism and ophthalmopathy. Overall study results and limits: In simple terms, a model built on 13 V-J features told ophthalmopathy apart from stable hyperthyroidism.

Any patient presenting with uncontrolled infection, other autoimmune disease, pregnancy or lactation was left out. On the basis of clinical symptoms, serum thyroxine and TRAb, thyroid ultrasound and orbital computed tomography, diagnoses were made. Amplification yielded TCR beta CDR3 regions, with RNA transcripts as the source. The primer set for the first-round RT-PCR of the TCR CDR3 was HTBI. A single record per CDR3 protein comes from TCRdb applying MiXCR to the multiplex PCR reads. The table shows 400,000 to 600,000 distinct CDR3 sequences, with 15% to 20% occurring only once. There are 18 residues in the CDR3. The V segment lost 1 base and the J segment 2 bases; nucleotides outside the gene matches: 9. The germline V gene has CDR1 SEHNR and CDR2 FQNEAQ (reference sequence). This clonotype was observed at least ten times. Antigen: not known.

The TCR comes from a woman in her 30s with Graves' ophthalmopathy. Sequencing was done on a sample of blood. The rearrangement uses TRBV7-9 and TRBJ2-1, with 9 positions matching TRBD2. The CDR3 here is CASSLVASGAVAYNEQFF. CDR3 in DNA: TGTGCCAGCAGCTTAGTTGCTAGCGGGGCCGTCGCCTACAATGAGCAGTTCTTC.